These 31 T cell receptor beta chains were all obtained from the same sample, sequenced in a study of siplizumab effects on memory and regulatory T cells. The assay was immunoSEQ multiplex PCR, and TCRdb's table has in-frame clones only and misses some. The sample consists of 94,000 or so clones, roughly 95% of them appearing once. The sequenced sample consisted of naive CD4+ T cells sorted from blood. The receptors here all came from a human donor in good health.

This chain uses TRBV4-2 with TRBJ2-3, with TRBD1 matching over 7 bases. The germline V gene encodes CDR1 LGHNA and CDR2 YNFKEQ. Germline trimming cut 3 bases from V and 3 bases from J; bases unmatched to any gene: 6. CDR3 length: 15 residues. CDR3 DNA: TGTGCCAGCAGCCATGGGACAGTCCTAACAGATACGCAGTATTTT. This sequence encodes CASSHGTVLTDTQYF.

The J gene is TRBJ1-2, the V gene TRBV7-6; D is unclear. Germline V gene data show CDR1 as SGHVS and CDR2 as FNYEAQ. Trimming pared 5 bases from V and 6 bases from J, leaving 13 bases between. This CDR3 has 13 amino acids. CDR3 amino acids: CASSQAYMDGYTF. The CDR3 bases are TGTGCCAGCAGCCAAGCCTATATGGATGGCTACACCTTC.

The CDR3 region is CASSPIVAGDYEQYF. The CDR3 region has the DNA TGTGCCAGCAGTCCCATAGTGGCGGGGGACTACGAGCAGTACTTC. The rearrangement links TRBV6-6 to TRBJ2-7; TRBD2 matches 7 bases. The CDR3 runs 15 residues. The junction had 10 bases not matched to a gene; V was cut back by 5 bases and J by 3 bases. Germline CDR1 reads MNHNY; CDR2 reads SVGAGI (reference sequence).

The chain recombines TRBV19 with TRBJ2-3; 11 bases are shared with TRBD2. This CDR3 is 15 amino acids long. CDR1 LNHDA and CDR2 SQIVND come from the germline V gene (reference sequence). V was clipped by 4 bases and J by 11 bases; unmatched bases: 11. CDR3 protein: CASSTSGGTLLGQYF. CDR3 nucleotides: TGTGCCAGTAGTACTAGCGGGGGGACCCTTTTGGGGCAGTATTTT.

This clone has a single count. CDR3 loop: CASSWGSRGTGELFF. The CDR3 region has the DNA TGTGCCAGCAGCTGGGGCTCAAGAGGGACCGGGGAGCTGTTTTTT. This rearrangement joins TRBV7-3 to TRBJ2-2, with D perhaps TRBD1 or TRBD2 (5 bases each). The germline V gene has CDR1 SGHTA and CDR2 FQGTGA. The V and J ends lost 4 bases and 5 bases respectively, with 14 bases between them. This CDR3 is built from 15 residues.

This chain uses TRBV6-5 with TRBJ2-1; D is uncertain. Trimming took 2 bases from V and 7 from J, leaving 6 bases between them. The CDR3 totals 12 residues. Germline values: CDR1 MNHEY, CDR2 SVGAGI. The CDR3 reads CASSYVGNEQFF. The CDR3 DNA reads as TGTGCCAGCAGTTACGTGGGAAATGAGCAGTTCTTC.

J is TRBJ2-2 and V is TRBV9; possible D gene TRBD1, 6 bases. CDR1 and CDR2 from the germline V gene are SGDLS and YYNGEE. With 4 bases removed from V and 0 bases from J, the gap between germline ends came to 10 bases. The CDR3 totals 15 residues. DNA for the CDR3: TGTGCCAGCAGCACCGGACAGACGAACACCGGGGAGCTGTTTTTT. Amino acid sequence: CASSTGQTNTGELFF. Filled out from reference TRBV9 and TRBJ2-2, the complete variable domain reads DSGVTQTPKHLITATGQRVTLRCSPRSGDLSVYWYQQSLDQGLQFLIQYYNGEERAKGNILERFSAQQFPDLHSELNLSSLELGDSALYFCASSTGQTNTGELFFGEGSRLTVL.

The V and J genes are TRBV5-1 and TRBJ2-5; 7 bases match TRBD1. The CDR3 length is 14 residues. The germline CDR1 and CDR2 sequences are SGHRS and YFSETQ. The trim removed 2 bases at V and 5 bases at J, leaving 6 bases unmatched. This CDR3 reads CASSFATGLETQYF. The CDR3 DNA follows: TGCGCCAGCAGCTTTGCGACAGGGTTGGAGACCCAGTACTTC. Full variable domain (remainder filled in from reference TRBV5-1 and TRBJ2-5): KAGVTQTPRYLIKTRGQQVTLSCSPISGHRSVSWYQQTPGQGLQFLFEYFSETQRNKGNFPGRFSGRQFSNSRSEMNVSTLELGDSALYLCASSFATGLETQYFGPGTRLLVL.

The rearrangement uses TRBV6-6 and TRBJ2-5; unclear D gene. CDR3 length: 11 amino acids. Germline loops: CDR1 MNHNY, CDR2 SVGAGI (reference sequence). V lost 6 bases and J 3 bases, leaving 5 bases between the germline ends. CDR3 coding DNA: TGTGCCAGCAGCCGTAAAGAGACCCAGTACTTC. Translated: CASSRKETQYF.

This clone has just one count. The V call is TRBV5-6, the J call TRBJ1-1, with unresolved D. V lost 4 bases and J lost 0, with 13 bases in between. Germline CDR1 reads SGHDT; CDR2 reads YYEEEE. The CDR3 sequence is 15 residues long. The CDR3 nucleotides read TGTGCCAGCAGCCCAGACGTCCGGGTGAACACTGAAGCTTTCTTT. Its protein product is CASSPDVRVNTEAFF.

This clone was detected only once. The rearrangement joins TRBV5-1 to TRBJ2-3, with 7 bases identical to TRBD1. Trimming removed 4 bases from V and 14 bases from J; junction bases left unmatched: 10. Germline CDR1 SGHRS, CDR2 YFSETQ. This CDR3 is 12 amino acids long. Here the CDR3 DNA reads TGCGCCAGCAGCATCGCCGGGACAGATAGGTATTTT. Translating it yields CASSIAGTDRYF.

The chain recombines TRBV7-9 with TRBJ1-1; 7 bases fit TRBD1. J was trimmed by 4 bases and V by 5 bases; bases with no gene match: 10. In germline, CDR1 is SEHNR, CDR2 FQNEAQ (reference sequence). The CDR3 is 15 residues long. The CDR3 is CASSGPRGVGTEAFF. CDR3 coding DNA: TGTGCCAGCAGCGGACCCAGGGGGGTAGGCACTGAAGCTTTCTTT.

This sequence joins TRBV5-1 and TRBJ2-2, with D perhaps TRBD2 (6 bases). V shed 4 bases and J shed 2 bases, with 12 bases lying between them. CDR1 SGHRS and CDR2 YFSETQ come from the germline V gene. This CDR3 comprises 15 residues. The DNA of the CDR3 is TGCGCCAGCAGCCCCGGGGGAATAAACACCGGGGAGCTGTTTTTT. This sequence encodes CASSPGGINTGELFF.

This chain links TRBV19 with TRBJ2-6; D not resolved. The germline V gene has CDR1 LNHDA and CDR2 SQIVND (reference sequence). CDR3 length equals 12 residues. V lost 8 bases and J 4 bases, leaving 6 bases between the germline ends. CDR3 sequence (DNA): TGTGCCAGTTCGTCGGGGGCCAACGTCCTGACTTTC. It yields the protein CASSSGANVLTF. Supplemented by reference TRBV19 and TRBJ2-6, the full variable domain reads DGGITQSPKYLFRKEGQNVTLSCEQNLNHDAMYWYRQDPGQGLRLIYYSQIVNDFQKGDIAEGYSVSREKKESFPLTVTSAQKNPTAFYLCASSSGANVLTFGAGSRLTVL.

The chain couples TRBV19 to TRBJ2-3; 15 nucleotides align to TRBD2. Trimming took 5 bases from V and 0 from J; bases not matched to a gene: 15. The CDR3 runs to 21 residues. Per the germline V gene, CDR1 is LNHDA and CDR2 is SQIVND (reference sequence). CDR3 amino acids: CASSLRSGTSGGFRSTDTQYF. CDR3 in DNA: TGTGCCAGTAGTCTCCGCTCCGGGACTAGCGGGGGGTTTCGAAGCACAGATACGCAGTATTTT.

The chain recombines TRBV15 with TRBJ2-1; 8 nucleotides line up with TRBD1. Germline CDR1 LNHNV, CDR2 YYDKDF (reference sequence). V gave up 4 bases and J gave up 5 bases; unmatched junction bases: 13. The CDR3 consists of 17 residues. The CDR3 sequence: CATSILLTGEKNNEQFF. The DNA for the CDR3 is TGTGCCACCAGCATACTCTTGACAGGGGAAAAAAACAATGAGCAGTTCTTC.

In DNA form, the CDR3 reads TGCGCCAGCAGTGAGCCGGGGGATAGCAATCAGCCCCAGCATTTT. This translates into CASSEPGDSNQPQHF. This sequence joins TRBV10-2 and TRBJ1-5; perhaps TRBD1 as D (5 bases). The CDR3 runs 15 residues. CDR1 WSHSY and CDR2 SAAADI come from the germline V gene. Between the trimmed V and J ends, which lost 2 bases and 0 bases, there was a span of 8 bases.

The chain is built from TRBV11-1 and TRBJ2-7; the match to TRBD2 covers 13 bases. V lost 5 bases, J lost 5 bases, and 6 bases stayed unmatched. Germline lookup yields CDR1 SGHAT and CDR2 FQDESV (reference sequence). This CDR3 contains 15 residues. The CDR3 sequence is CASSRTSGGANEQYF. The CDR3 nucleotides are TGTGCCAGCAGCCGTACTAGCGGGGGGGCGAACGAGCAGTACTTC.

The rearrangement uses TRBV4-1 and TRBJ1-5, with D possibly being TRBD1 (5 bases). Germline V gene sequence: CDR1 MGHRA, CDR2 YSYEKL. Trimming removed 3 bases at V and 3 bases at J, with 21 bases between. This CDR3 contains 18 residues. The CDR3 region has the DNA TGCGCCAGCAGCCACCCGGGGGGGACGGGGGGTTTCAATCAGCCCCAGCATTTT. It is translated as CASSHPGGTGGFNQPQHF.

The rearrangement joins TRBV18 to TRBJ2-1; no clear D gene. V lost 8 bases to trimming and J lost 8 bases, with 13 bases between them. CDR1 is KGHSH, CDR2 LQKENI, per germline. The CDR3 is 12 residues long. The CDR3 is CASTREWDEQFF. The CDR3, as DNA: TGTGCCAGCACCCGAGAGTGGGATGAGCAGTTCTTC.

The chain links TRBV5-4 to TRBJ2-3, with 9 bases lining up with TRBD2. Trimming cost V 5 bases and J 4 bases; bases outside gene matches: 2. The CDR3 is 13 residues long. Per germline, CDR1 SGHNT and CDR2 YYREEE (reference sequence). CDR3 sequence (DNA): TGTGCCAGCAGGGGACTAGCTCCAGATACGCAGTATTTT. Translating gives CASRGLAPDTQYF.

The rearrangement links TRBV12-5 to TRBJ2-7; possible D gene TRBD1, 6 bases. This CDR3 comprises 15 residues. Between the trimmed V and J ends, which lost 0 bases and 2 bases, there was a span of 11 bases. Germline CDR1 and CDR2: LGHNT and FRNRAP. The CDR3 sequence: CASGLVQGRAYEQYF. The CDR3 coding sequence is TGTGCTAGTGGTTTGGTACAGGGACGGGCCTACGAGCAGTACTTC.

In DNA form, the CDR3 reads TGTGCCAGCAGCTTAGCGGGGGGGTACCAAGAGACCCAGTACTTC. Its translation: CASSLAGGYQETQYF. The rearrangement uses TRBV7-6 and TRBJ2-5, with TRBD2 matching 7 bases. V shed 0 bases, J shed 0 bases, and the junction held 1 base outside the gene matches. Germline CDR1 and CDR2: SGHVS and FNYEAQ. This CDR3 spans 15 amino acids. Full variable domain (missing parts from reference TRBV7-6 and TRBJ2-5): GAGVSQSPRYKVTKRGQDVALRCDPISGHVSLYWYRQALGQGPEFLTYFNYEAQQDKSGLPNDRFSAERPEGSISTLTIQRTEQRDSAMYRCASSLAGGYQETQYFGPGTRLLVL.

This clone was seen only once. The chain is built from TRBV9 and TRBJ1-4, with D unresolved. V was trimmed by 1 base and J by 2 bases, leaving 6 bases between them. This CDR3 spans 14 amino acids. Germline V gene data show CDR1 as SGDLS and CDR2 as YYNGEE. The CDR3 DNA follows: TGTGCCAGCAGCGTATCCCCCACTAATGAAAAACTGTTTTTT. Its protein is CASSVSPTNEKLFF.

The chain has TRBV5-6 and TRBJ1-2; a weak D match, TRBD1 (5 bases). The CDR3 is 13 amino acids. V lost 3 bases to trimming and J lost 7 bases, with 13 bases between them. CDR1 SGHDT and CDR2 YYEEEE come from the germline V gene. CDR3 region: CASSYLTVVGYTF. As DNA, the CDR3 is TGTGCCAGCAGCTACCTGACAGTTGTTGGCTACACCTTC.

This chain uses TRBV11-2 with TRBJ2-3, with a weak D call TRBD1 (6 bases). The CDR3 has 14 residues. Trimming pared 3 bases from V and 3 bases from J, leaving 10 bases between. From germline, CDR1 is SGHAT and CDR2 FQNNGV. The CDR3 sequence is CASSFTGTTDTQYF. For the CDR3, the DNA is TGTGCCAGCAGCTTTACGGGGACAACAGATACGCAGTATTTT. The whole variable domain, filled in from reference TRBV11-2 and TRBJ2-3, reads EAGVAQSPRYKIIEKRQSVAFWCNPISGHATLYWYQQILGQGPKLLIQFQNNGVVDDSQLPKDRFSAERLKGVDSTLKIQPAKLEDSAVYLCASSFTGTTDTQYFGPGTRLTVL.

The CDR3 DNA is TGCAGTGCCCAGAGGGGAGGCGAGCAGTACTTC. This encodes CSAQRGGEQYF. The genes are TRBV20-1 and TRBJ2-7; D perhaps matches TRBD2 (6 bases). CDR1 DFQATT and CDR2 SNEGSKA come from the germline V gene (reference sequence). The CDR3 covers 11 residues. V lost 6 bases and J lost 6, with 12 bases in between.

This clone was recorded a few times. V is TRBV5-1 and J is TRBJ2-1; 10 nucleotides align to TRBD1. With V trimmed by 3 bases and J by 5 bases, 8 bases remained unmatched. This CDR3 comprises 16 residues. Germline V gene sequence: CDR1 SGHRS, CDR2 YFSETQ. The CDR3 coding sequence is TGCGCCAGCAGCTGGGGGGCGGGACAGGGGAACAATGAGCAGTTCTTC. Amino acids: CASSWGAGQGNNEQFF.

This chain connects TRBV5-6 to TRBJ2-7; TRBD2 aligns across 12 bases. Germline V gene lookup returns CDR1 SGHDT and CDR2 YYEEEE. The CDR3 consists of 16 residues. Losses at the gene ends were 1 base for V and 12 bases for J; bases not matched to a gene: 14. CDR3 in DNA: TGTGCCAGCAGCTTGAGTCGAGTGCTAGCGGGGGGGCCTCTGTACTTC. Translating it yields CASSLSRVLAGGPLYF.

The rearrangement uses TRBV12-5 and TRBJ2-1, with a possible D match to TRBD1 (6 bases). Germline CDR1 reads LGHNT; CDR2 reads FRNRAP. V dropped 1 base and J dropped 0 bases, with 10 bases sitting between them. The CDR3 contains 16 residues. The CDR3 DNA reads TGTGCTAGTGGTTTGGCCACAGGGAGCTCCTACAATGAGCAGTTCTTC. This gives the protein CASGLATGSSYNEQFF.

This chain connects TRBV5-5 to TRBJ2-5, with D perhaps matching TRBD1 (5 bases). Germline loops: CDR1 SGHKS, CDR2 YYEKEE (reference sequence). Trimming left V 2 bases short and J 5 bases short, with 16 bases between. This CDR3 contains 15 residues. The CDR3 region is CASSLGQGRVETQYF. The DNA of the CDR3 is TGTGCCAGCAGCTTAGGTCAGGGCAGGGTGGAGACCCAGTACTTC.